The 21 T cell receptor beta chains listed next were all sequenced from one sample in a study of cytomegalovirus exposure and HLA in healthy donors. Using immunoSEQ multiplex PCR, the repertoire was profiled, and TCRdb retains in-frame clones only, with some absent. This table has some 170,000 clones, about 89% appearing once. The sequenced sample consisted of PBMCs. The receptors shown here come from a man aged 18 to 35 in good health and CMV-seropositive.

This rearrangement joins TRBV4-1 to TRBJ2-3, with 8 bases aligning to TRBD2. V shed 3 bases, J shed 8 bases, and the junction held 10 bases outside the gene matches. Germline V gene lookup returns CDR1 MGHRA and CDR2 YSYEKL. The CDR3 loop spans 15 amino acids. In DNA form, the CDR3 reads TGCGCCAGCAGCCATGCCGGGACTAGTAGTCGTACGCAGTATTTT. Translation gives CASSHAGTSSRTQYF.

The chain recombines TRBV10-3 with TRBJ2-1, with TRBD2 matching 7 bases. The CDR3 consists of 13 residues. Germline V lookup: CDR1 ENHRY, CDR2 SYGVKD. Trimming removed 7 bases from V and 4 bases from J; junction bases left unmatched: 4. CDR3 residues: CAIKGGSYNEQFF. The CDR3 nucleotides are TGTGCCATCAAAGGCGGGAGTTACAATGAGCAGTTCTTC.

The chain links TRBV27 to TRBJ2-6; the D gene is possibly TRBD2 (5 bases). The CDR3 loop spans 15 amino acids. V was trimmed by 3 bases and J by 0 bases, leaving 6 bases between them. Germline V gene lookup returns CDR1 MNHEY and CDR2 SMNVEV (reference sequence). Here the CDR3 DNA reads TGTGCCAGCAGTTTCACTAGCTCTGGGGCCAACGTCCTGACTTTC. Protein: CASSFTSSGANVLTF.

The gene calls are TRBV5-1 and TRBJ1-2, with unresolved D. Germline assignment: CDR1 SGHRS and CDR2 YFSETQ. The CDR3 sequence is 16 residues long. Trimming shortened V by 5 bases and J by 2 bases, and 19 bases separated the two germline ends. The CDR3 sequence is CASSPGWARSNYGYTF. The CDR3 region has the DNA TGCGCCAGCAGTCCCGGCTGGGCCAGGTCGAACTATGGCTACACCTTC.

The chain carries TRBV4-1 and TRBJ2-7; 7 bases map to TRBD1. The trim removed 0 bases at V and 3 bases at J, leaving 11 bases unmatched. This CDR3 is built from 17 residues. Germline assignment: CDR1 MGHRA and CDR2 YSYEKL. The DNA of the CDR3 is TGCGCCAGCAGCCAAGATCGGACAGGCCAGGTAGACTACGAGCAGTACTTC. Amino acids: CASSQDRTGQVDYEQYF.

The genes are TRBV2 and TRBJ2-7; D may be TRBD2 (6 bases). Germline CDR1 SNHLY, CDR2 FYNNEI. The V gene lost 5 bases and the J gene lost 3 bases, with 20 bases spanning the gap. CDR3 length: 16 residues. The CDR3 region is CASSPPAGRGHYEQYF. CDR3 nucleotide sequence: TGTGCCAGCAGTCCACCCGCTGGGCGGGGCCACTACGAGCAGTACTTC.

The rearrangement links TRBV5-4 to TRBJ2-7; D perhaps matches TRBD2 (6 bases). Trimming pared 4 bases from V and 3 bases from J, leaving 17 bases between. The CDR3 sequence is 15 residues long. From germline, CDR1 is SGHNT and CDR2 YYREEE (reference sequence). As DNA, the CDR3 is TGTGCCAGCAGCCTGCCGGGACTGGGGGACTACGAGCAGTACTTC. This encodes CASSLPGLGDYEQYF.

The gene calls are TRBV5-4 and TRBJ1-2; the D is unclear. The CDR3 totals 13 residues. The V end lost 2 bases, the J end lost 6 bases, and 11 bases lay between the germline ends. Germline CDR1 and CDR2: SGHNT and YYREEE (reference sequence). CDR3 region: CASSFGSGDGYTF. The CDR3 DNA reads TGTGCCAGCAGCTTTGGGTCGGGAGATGGCTACACCTTC.

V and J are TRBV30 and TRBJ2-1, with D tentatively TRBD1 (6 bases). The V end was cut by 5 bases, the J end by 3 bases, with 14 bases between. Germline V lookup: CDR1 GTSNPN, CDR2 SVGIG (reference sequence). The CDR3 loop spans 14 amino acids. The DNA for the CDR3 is TGTGCCTGGCGGGACACCGCTAACTACAATGAGCAGTTCTTC. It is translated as CAWRDTANYNEQFF.

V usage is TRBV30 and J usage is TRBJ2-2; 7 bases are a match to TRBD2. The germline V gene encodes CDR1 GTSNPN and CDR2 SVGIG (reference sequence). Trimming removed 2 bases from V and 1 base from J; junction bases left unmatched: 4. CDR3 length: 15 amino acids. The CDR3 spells CAWSPGGGNTGELFF. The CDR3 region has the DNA TGTGCCTGGAGTCCGGGGGGAGGGAACACCGGGGAGCTGTTTTTT.

The CDR3 is CASSPRMNTEAFF. CDR3 DNA sequence: TGTGCCAGCAGCCCGAGGATGAACACTGAAGCTTTCTTT. This rearrangement joins TRBV9 to TRBJ1-1; no clear D. V lost 4 bases and J 0 bases, leaving 7 bases between the germline ends. This CDR3 comprises 13 residues. CDR1 is SGDLS and CDR2 is YYNGEE in the germline V gene. Filled out from reference TRBV9 and TRBJ1-1, the complete variable domain reads DSGVTQTPKHLITATGQRVTLRCSPRSGDLSVYWYQQSLDQGLQFLIQYYNGEERAKGNILERFSAQQFPDLHSELNLSSLELGDSALYFCASSPRMNTEAFFGQGTRLTVV.

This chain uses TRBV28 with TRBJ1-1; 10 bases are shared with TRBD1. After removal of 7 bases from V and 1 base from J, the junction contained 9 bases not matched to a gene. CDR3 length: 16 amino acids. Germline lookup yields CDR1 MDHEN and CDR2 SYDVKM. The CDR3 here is CASTFVWTGGNTEAFF. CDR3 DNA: TGTGCCAGCACCTTTGTCTGGACAGGGGGGAACACTGAAGCTTTCTTT.

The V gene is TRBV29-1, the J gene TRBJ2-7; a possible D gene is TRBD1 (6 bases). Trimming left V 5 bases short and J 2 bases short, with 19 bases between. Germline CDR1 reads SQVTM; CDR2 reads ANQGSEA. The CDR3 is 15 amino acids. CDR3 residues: CSVSSVWGQTYEQYF. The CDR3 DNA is TGCAGCGTTTCCAGCGTGTGGGGGCAGACCTACGAGCAGTACTTC.

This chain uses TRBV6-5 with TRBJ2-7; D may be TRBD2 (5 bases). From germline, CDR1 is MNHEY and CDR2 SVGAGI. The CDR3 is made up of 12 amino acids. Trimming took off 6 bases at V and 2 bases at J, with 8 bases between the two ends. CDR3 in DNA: TGTGCCAGCAGGGCCGGGACCTACGAGCAGTACTTC. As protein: CASRAGTYEQYF.

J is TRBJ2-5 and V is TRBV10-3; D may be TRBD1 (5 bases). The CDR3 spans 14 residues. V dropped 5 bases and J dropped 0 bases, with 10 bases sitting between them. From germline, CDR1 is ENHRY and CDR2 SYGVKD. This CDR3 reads CAISLAGNQETQYF. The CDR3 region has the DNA TGTGCCATCAGTCTGGCAGGGAACCAAGAGACCCAGTACTTC.

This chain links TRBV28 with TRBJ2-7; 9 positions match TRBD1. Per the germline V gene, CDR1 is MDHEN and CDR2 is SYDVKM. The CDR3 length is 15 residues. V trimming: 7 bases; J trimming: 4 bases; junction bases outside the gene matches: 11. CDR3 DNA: TGTGCCAGCAACTACCCGGGACAGGGCAGGTACGAGCAGTACTTC. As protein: CASNYPGQGRYEQYF.

CDR3 in DNA: TGCAGCGCACTACTAGCGGGGGAGCACGAGCAGTACTTC. This translates into CSALLAGEHEQYF. The chain couples TRBV29-1 to TRBJ2-7, with TRBD2 matching over 11 bases. CDR1 and CDR2 (germline): SQVTM, ANQGSEA. V lost 7 bases and J lost 5; bases outside the gene matches: 7. This CDR3 region has 13 residues.

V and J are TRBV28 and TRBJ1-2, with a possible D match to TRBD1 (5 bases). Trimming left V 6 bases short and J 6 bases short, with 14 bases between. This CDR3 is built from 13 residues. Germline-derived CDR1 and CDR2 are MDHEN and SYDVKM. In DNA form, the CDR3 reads TGTGCCAGCAGGGTGACAGCGACCAATGGCTACACCTTC. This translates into CASRVTATNGYTF.

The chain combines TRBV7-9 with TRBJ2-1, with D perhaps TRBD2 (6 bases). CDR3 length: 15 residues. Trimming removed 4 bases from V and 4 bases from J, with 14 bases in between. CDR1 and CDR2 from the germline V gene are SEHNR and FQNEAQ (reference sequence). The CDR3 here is CASSSLRGRYNEQFF. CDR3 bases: TGTGCCAGCAGCTCCCTCCGGGGGAGATACAATGAGCAGTTCTTC.

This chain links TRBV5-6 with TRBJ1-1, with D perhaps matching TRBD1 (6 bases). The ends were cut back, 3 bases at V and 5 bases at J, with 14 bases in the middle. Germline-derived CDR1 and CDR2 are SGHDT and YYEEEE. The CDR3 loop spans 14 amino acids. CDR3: CASSWQGRGTEAFF. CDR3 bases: TGTGCCAGCAGCTGGCAGGGGAGAGGTACTGAAGCTTTCTTT.

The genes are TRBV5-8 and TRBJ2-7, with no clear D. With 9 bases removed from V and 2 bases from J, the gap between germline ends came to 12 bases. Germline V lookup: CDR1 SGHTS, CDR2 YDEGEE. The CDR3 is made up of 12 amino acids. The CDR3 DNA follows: TGTGCCACCTGGCCTAGTCCCTACGAGCAGTACTTC. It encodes CATWPSPYEQYF.